This TCR beta chain was recorded in a study of monozygotic twins with cystic fibrosis (dated by TCRdb to the early 2020s). About the full investigation: Barcoded libraries were prepared with roughly 14 PCR cycles from around 3 micrograms of fragmented DNA. Data for three of the twin pairs had already been reported earlier in a different context. The cohort included ten female and six male twin pairs, mostly children and adolescents, aged roughly 2.0 to 36.4 years with a median of about 9 years. TCR beta repertoires were compared within and between 16 monozygotic twin pairs with cystic fibrosis so that genetic influence on V and J gene usage could be assessed. Twins were ranked among over a thousand cohort participants for weight-for-height and FEVPerc (FEV1 disease centile) on the day of blood sampling. Broad study findings and their caveats: Only a small cohort was studied, and no association of shared CDR3 numbers with age, concordance or disease severity was found. Simpson clonality tended to be low (median approximately 0.01), which suggests a naive-dominated repertoire, although clonality was higher in the most severely affected patients. Significantly higher nucleotide-identical clonotype sharing was observed within monozygotic CF twin pairs than between unrelated CF individuals (P = 0.000026, Mann-Whitney). V gene usage was most similar to the co-twin for 13 of 16 pairs, and J usage for 8 of 16 pairs, suggesting genetic constraints.

Following the manufacturer's instructions, TCR beta CDR3 regions were amplified by multiplex PCR with the immunoSEQ immune profiling system. An Illumina NextSeq system was used for sequencing. Under the source paper's analysis protocol: Sequence data were processed on the immunoSEQ Analyzer platform, and clonality was calculated as the square root of Simpson's index of productive rearrangements. Jensen-Shannon distance served as the measure of similarity in V and J usage, while OLGA was used to compute CDR3 generation probabilities. The researchers looked up shared CDR3 sequences in the immuneACCESS database (August 2020) and in VDJdb (December 2020). In TCRdb, the immuneACCESS table is reduced to in-frame sequences with V and J assigned. These tables do not hold every clone; where another copy was compared, an unresolved V gene accounts for under half, and the others remain unexplained. That table supplies the V and J calls and clone size; D and trimming were determined from the DNA. This sample holds some 10,000 clones; 85% were observed only once. Of the sample, over 0.45% is held by the ten largest clones.

The junction shows trimming of 2 bases on V and 4 bases on J, and the gene matches do not reach 1 base of it. Counted from cysteine to phenylalanine, this CDR3 has 13 amino acids. The CDR3 DNA has 39 bases and is translated from base 1. Based on the germline V gene (reference sequence), the CDR1 and CDR2 sequences are MNHEY and SMNVEV. The twin pairs came from the European Cystic Fibrosis Twin and Sibling Study Cohort, which recruited patients from 158 CF clinics across 14 European countries. Zygosity and CFTR genotype were verified in-house, and zygosity was tested by multiplex PCR of nine short tandem repeat loci. Peripheral blood was sampled from each twin, and clinical parameters were recorded on the day of blood sampling. Phenol/chloroform extraction was used to isolate genomic DNA from peripheral blood cells, and the DNA was then kept in TE buffer at 4 degrees C. As to this clone: This receptor's antigen is unknown. Base qualities were left out, and no much larger clone turns up one base away.

The specimen sequenced was blood. The TCR was taken from a man younger than 35 with cystic fibrosis. The V gene is TRBV27 and the J gene is TRBJ2-5, with 7 junctional bases fitting TRBD1. The DNA sequence is as follows: TGTGCCAGCAGTTTAAGGGACAGAGAGACCCAGTACTTC. It codes for CASSLRDRETQYF.